This TCR beta chain was sequenced during a study of spatial heterogeneity in lung cancer. Background on the study: There were consistently more beta-chain sequences detected than alpha-chain sequences. Raw-read counts averaged over ten per unique TCR and UMI combination.

Every molecule of TCR cDNA had its own unique molecular identifier. TCRdb reprocessed the 5' RACE reads with MiXCR, giving one entry per CDR3 protein. The sample lists fewer than 3,000 distinct CDR3 sequences, over 10% seen once, with 30% to 45% in the top ten. By sample fraction, this clonotype is medium-sized. The germline CDR1 and CDR2 sequences are SNHLY and FYNNEI. Trimming took off 8 bases at V and 5 bases at J, with 22 bases between the two ends. The length of the CDR3 is 16 residues. Time point defined: sample taken at primary tumor resection. Extraction of whole RNA from tumor, nontumor lung or frozen PBMC preceded unsorted sequencing. Samples came from roughly 75 TRACERx patients with untreated early-stage lung cancer.

The sample was normal lung tissue next to the tumor, taken at surgery. The rearrangement links TRBV2 to TRBJ2-1, with D perhaps matching TRBD2 (6 bases). The source of this sequence is a male donor with early-stage non-small cell lung cancer. The chain's CDR3 is CASGSGTATPDNEQFF. CDR3 coding DNA: TGTGCCAGCGGCTCGGGGACTGCTACCCCCGACAATGAGCAGTTCTTC.